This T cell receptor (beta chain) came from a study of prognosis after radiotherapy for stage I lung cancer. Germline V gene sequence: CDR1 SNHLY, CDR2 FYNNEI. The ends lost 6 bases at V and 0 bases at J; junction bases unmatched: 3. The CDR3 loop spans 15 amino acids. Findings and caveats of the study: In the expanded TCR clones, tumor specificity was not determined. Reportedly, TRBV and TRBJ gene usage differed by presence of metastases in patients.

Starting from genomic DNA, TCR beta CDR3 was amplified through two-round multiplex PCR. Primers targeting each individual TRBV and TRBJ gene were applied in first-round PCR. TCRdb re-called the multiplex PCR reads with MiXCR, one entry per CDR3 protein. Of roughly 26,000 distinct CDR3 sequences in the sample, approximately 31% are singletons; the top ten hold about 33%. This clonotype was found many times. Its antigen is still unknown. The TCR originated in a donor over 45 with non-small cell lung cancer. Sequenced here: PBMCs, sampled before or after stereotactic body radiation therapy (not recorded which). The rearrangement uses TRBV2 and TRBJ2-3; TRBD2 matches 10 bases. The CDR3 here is CASRKRGGSTDTQYF. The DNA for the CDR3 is TGTGCCAGCAGAAAGCGGGGGGGAAGCACAGATACGCAGTATTTT.